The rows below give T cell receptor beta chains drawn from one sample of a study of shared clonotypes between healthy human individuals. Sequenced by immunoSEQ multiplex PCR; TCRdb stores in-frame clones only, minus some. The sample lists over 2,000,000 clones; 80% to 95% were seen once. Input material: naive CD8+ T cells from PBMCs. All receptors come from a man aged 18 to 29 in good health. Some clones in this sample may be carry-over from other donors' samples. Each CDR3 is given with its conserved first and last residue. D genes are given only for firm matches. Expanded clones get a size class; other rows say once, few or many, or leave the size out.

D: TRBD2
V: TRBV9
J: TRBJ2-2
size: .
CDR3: CASSVRREGRIGELFF
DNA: TGTGCCAGCAGCGTAAGGCGGGAGGGCCGCATCGGGGAGCTGTTTTTT

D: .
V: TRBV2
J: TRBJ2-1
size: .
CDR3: CASSELYTNYNEQFF
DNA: TGTGCCAGCAGTGAACTATACACCAACTACAATGAGCAGTTCTTC

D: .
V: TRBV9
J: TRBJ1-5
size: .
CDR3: CASSVVSLPQHF
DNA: TGTGCCAGCAGCGTAGTGTCCCTCCCCCAGCATTTT

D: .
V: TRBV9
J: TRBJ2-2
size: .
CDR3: CASSAILRGDTGELFF
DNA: TGTGCCAGCAGCGCGATTTTGAGAGGGGACACCGGGGAGCTGTTTTTT

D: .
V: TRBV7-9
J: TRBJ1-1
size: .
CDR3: CASRGLLDTEAFF
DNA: TGTGCCAGCAGGGGATTATTGGACACTGAAGCTTTCTTT

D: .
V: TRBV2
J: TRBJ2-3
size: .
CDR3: CASTGTRDPSRGNGQYF
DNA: TGTGCCAGCACCGGCACCCGGGACCCTTCGAGGGGGAATGGGCAGTATTTT

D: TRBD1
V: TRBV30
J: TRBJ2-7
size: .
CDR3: CAWSHRGGYYEQYF
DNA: TGTGCCTGGAGTCACAGGGGTGGCTACTACGAGCAGTACTTC

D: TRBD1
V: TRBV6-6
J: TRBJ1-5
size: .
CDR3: CASSPRDRANQPQHF
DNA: TGTGCCAGCAGTCCTAGGGACAGAGCAAATCAGCCCCAGCATTTT

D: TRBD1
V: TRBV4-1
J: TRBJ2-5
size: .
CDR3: CASSPGLVTGGLETQYF
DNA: TGCGCCAGCAGCCCCGGGCTAGTGACAGGGGGCCTAGAGACCCAGTACTTC

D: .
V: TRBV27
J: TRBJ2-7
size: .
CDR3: CASSLSIAGTYEQYF
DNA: TGTGCCAGCAGTTTATCGATCGCCGGGACCTACGAGCAGTACTTC

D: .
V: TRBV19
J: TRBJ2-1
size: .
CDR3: CASSILPSYNEQFF
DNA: TGTGCCAGTAGTATATTACCTTCCTACAATGAGCAGTTCTTC

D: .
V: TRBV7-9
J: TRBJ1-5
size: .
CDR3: CASSLAGRADEPQHF
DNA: TGTGCCAGCAGCTTAGCCGGCAGGGCCGACGAGCCCCAGCATTTT

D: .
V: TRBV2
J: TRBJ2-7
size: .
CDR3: CASSESRLSYEQYF
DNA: TGTGCCAGCAGTGAATCTAGGCTCTCCTACGAGCAGTACTTC

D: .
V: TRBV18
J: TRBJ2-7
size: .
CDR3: CASSPTTSYEQYF
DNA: TGTGCCAGCTCACCCACCACGTCCTACGAGCAGTACTTC

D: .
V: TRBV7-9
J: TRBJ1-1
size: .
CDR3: CASSHVGVNTEAFF
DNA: TGTGCCAGCAGCCACGTGGGGGTGAACACTGAAGCTTTCTTT

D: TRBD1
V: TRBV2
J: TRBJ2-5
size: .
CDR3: CASSEARDRGRQETQYF
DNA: TGTGCCAGCAGTGAAGCGAGGGACAGGGGCCGTCAAGAGACCCAGTACTTC

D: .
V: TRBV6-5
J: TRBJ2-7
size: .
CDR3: CASSYSVGQRTYEQYF
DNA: TGTGCCAGCAGTTACTCGGTTGGACAGAGGACCTACGAGCAGTACTTC

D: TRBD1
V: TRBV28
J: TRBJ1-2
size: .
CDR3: CASRDWDSANGYTF
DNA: TGTGCCAGCAGAGACTGGGACAGCGCAAATGGCTACACCTTC

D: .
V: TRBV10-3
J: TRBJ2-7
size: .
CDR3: CAIREKGSSSSEQYF
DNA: TGTGCCATCAGGGAGAAGGGCAGTTCGTCCAGCGAGCAGTACTTC

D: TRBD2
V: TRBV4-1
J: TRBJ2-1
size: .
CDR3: CASSQVPLAGQNEQFF
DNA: TGCGCCAGCAGCCAAGTCCCACTAGCGGGCCAAAATGAGCAGTTCTTC

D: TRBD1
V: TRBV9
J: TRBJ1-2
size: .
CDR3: CASSVAGQGADGYTF
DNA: TGTGCCAGCAGCGTAGCAGGACAGGGGGCGGATGGCTACACCTTC

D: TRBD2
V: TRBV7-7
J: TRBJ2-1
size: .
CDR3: CASSLRASGRMHEQFF
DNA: TGTGCCAGCAGCTTACGCGCTAGCGGGAGAATGCATGAGCAGTTCTTC

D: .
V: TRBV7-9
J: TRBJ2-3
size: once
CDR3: CASRPPATGLTDTQYF
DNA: TGTGCCAGCAGGCCACCAGCCACAGGGCTGACAGATACGCAGTATTTT

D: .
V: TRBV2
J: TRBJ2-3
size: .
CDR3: CASSGATDTQYF
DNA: TGTGCCAGCAGTGGCGCCACAGATACGCAGTATTTT

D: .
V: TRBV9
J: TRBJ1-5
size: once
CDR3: CASSADRDSNQPQHF
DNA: TGTGCCAGCAGCGCCGACAGAGATAGCAATCAGCCCCAGCATTTT

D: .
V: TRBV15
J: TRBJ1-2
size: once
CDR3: CATSRDPYGYTF
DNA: TGTGCCACCAGCAGGGATCCCTATGGCTACACCTTC

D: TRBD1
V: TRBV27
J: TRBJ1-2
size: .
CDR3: CASSLSFGTGNYGYTF
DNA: TGTGCCAGCAGTTTATCGTTTGGGACAGGGAACTATGGCTACACCTTC

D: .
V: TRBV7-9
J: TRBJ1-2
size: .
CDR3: CASSFPRTVNYGYTF
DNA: TGTGCCAGCAGCTTTCCCCGGACAGTTAACTATGGCTACACCTTC

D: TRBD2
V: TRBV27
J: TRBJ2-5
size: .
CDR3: CASSLGTSGVGETQYF
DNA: TGTGCCAGCAGTTTAGGGACTAGCGGGGTTGGAGAGACCCAGTACTTC

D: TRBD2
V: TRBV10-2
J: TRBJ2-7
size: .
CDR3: CASKGQREGSYEQYF
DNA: TGCGCCAGCAAAGGTCAGCGGGAGGGTTCCTACGAGCAGTACTTC

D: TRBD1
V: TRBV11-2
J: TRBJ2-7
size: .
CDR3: CASSPNPGTGAGEQYF
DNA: TGTGCCAGCAGTCCAAACCCCGGGACAGGGGCGGGTGAGCAGTACTTC

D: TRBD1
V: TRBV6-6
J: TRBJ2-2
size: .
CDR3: CASSDRGVLTGELFF
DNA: TGTGCCAGCAGTGACAGGGGGGTCCTCACCGGGGAGCTGTTTTTT

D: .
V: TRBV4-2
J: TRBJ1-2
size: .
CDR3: CASSQGGASGYTF
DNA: TGTGCCAGCAGCCAAGGGGGGGCGAGTGGCTACACCTTC

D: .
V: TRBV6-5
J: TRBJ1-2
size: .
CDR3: CASSPQGGWFGYTF
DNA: TGTGCCAGCAGCCCGCAGGGAGGGTGGTTCGGCTACACCTTC

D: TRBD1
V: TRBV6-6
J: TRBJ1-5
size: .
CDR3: CASSTLTGVMQPQHF
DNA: TGTGCCAGCAGTACCCTGACAGGGGTAATGCAGCCCCAGCATTTT

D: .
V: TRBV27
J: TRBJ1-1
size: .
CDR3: CASSLLGRMGTEAFF
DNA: TGTGCCAGCAGTTTATTGGGACGTATGGGCACTGAAGCTTTCTTT

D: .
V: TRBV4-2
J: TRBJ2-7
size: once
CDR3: CASSQGGVYSYEQYF
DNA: TGTGCCAGCAGCCAAGGGGGAGTATATTCCTACGAGCAGTACTTC

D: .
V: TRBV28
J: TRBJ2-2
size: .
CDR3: CASSFGLPTGELFF
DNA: TGTGCCAGCAGTTTCGGGCTTCCCACCGGGGAGCTGTTTTTT

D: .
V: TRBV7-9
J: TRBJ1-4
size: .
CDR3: CASSPPEEYTPWEKLFF
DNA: TGTGCCAGCAGCCCACCAGAAGAATACACGCCTTGGGAAAAACTGTTTTTT

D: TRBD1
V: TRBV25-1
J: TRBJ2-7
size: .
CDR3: CASSEPWTGASYEQYF
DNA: TGTGCCAGCAGTGAACCCTGGACAGGGGCTAGCTACGAGCAGTACTTC

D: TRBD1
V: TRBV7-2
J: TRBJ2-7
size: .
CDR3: CASSQAGQGGYEQYF
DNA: TGTGCCAGCAGCCAAGCGGGACAGGGGGGTTACGAGCAGTACTTC

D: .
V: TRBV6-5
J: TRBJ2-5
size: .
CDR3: CASMGAVQETQYF
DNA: TGTGCCAGCATGGGTGCGGTCCAAGAGACCCAGTACTTC

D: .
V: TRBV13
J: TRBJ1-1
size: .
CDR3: CASSPYRVGEAFF
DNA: TGTGCCAGCAGCCCATACAGGGTTGGTGAAGCTTTCTTT

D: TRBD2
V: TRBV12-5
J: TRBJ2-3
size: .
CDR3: CASGFSLGTSFTDTQYF
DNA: TGTGCTAGTGGTTTCTCTCTGGGGACTAGTTTCACAGATACGCAGTATTTT

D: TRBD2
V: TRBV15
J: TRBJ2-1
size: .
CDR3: CATSRDFRLADIEYNEQFF
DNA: TGTGCCACCAGCAGAGATTTTAGGCTAGCGGATATAGAATACAATGAGCAGTTCTTC

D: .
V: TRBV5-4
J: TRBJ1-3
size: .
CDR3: CASSPALTADGGNTIYF
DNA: TGTGCCAGCAGCCCCGCATTGACAGCGGATGGCGGAAACACCATATATTTT

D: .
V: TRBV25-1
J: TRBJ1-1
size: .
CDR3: CASRGTEAFF
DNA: TGTGCCAGCAGGGGGACTGAAGCTTTCTTT